The subject of this entry is one T cell receptor beta chain. J was trimmed by 3 bases and V by 6 bases; bases with no gene match: 8. This CDR3 has 15 amino acids. Per germline, CDR1 MNHEY and CDR2 SVGAGI. The data originate from a study of cytomegalovirus exposure and HLA in healthy donors. Primers included in the PCR were 60 Vbeta and 13 Jbeta primers. The table came from immunoSEQ multiplex PCR; TCRdb's copy has only in-frame clones and leaves some out. The sample has 150,000 to 200,000 clones; around three quarters are singletons. The chain joins TRBV6-5 to TRBJ2-1; TRBD2 agrees at 7 bases. The sequenced material came from PBMCs. This clonotype was sampled from a woman between 45 and 65 years old in good health and CMV-seronegative. The CDR3 loop is CASSQSGIFYNEQFF. DNA of the CDR3: TGTGCCAGCAGCCAAAGCGGGATATTCTACAATGAGCAGTTCTTC.